This T cell receptor (beta chain) appears in the sequencing data of a study of OX40 agonist ivuxolimab in advanced cancers. Study overall: Recorded diagnoses for dose-escalation patients were hepatocellular carcinoma, melanoma, renal cell or head and neck cancer. Three patients had partial responses: one hepatocellular carcinoma, two cutaneous melanoma. Overall study results and limits: Low normalized T-cell clonal expansion was also seen in some nonresponders.

Only in-frame clones appear in the TCRdb table, and some are missing; sequencing was by immunoSEQ multiplex PCR. In the table there are 55,000 to 75,000 clones, approximately 93% of which are singletons. No patient had autoimmune disease or received systemic immunosuppression. Comments on this clone: What it recognizes is unknown.

The germline V gene has CDR1 LNHDA and CDR2 SQIVND (reference sequence). Trimming cost V 2 bases and J 4 bases, with 10 bases left between them. This CDR3 contains 14 residues. The source material was CD4+ or CD8+ T cells sorted from blood, sampled in a trial of the OX40 agonist ivuxolimab. This rearrangement joins TRBV19 to TRBJ2-3; no reliable D call. This TCR came from an adult with an advanced solid tumor such as melanoma, head and neck, liver or kidney cancer. The CDR3 DNA follows: TGTGCCAGTAGTATATTTGTCTACCCAGATACGCAGTATTTT. Protein: CASSIFVYPDTQYF.